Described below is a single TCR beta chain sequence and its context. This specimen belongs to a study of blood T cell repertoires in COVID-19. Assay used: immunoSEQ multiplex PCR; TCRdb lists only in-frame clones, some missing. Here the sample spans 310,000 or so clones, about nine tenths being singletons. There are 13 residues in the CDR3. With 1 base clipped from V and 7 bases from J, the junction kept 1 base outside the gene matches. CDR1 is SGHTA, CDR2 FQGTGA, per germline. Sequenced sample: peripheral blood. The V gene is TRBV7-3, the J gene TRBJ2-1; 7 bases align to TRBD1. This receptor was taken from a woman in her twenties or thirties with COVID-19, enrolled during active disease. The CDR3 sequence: CASSLIQGNEQFF. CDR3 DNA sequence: TGTGCCAGCAGCTTAATACAGGGGAATGAGCAGTTCTTC.